Presented here are 23 T cell receptor beta chains from one specimen sequenced in a study of cytomegalovirus exposure and HLA in healthy donors. The PCR had 60 Vbeta and 13 Jbeta primers. Clones were read by immunoSEQ multiplex PCR, and TCRdb kept only the in-frame ones, dropping some. The sample includes 150,000 to 200,000 clones, around three quarters of them seen just once. The sample was PBMCs. The receptor set was obtained from a man aged 45-65 years in good health and CMV-seropositive.

The chain recombines TRBV7-8 with TRBJ1-5, with no clear D. Germline V CDR1 and CDR2: SGHVS, FQNEAQ. CDR3 size: 16 residues. The V end was cut by 2 bases, the J end by 0 bases, with 11 bases between. The CDR3 sequence is CASSLFQSGSNQPQHF. The CDR3 DNA sequence: TGTGCCAGCAGCTTATTTCAATCCGGTAGCAATCAGCCCCAGCATTTT. The entire variable domain, with the rest obtained from reference TRBV7-8 and TRBJ1-5, is as follows: GAGVSQSPRYKVAKRGQDVALRCDPISGHVSLFWYQQALGQGPEFLTYFQNEAQLDKSGLPSDRFFAERPEGSVSTLKIQRTQQEDSAVYLCASSLFQSGSNQPQHFGDGTRLSIL.

This clone was picked up a small number of times. The J gene is TRBJ1-5, the V gene TRBV10-2; maybe TRBD1 (6 bases). Germline V gives CDR1 WSHSY, CDR2 SAAADI. This CDR3 has 16 residues. V was clipped by 9 bases and J by 3 bases, with 21 bases between them. CDR3 residues: CARMRGGRKLNQPQHF. In DNA, the CDR3 is TGCGCCAGAATGAGGGGGGGACGGAAACTCAATCAGCCCCAGCATTTT.

This chain joins TRBV5-6 and TRBJ1-1; weak D call: TRBD1 (6 bases). This CDR3 has 13 amino acids. The germline V gene encodes CDR1 SGHDT and CDR2 YYEEEE. V was pared by 1 base and J by 5 bases, with 9 bases between. CDR3 protein: CASSLRTVTEAFF. For the CDR3, the DNA is TGTGCCAGCAGCTTGAGGACAGTTACTGAAGCTTTCTTT.

CDR3 loop: CASRDPGVVGPQHF. In nucleotides, the CDR3 is TGTGCCAGCAGAGACCCGGGGGTTGTGGGGCCCCAGCATTTT. This rearrangement joins TRBV28 to TRBJ1-5, with D maybe TRBD1 (5 bases). Trimming cost V 6 bases and J 9 bases, with 18 bases left between them. This CDR3 contains 14 residues. CDR1 is MDHEN, CDR2 SYDVKM, per germline.

This chain uses TRBV4-1 with TRBJ2-5; tentatively, D is TRBD1 (6 bases). The J call may be mistaken, given a closer DNA end match to TRBJ2-7. The germline CDR1 and CDR2 sequences are MGHRA and YSYEKL. The length of the CDR3 is 13 residues. The CDR3 DNA reads as TGCGCCAGCAGCCCCCGGACAGCCTACGAGCAGTACTTC. Its translation: CASSPRTAYEQYF.

This clone was found once. V and J are TRBV18 and TRBJ2-4, with D possibly matching TRBD1 (6 bases). Germline V gives CDR1 KGHSH, CDR2 LQKENI. This CDR3 has 17 residues. With 3 bases removed from V and 0 bases from J, the gap between germline ends came to 15 bases. The chain's CDR3 is CASSPSRGLLAKNIQYF. As DNA, the CDR3 is TGTGCCAGCTCACCGTCCAGGGGTTTACTAGCCAAAAACATTCAGTACTTC.

V is TRBV27 and J is TRBJ2-7; D is unresolved. The CDR3 is 13 amino acids. In germline, CDR1 is MNHEY, CDR2 SMNVEV (reference sequence). The V gene lost 0 bases and the J gene lost 2 bases, with 5 bases spanning the gap. In DNA, the CDR3 is TGTGCCAGCAGTTTATCTCTAACCTACGAGCAGTACTTC. It is translated as CASSLSLTYEQYF.

V and J are TRBV5-4 and TRBJ2-5; weak D call: TRBD1 (5 bases). The germline V gene has CDR1 SGHNT and CDR2 YYREEE (reference sequence). This CDR3 contains 13 residues. V lost 1 base and J 5 bases, leaving 9 bases between the germline ends. The CDR3 DNA follows: TGTGCCAGCAGCTTGCAGGGATCGGAGACCCAGTACTTC. Protein: CASSLQGSETQYF.

The chain is built from TRBV7-3 and TRBJ2-5; 15 nucleotides line up with TRBD2. The CDR3 extends over 19 amino acids. V lost 6 bases and J lost 4; bases outside the gene matches: 15. Germline V lookup: CDR1 SGHTA, CDR2 FQGTGA. CDR3 DNA sequence: TGTGCCAGCAGTCCCCTCCTTGGGACTAGCGGGGGGTCGTTAGAGACCCAGTACTTC. Residues: CASSPLLGTSGGSLETQYF. The full variable domain, rest sourced from reference TRBV7-3 and TRBJ2-5, is GAGVSQTPSNKVTEKGKYVELRCDPISGHTALYWYRQSLGQGPEFLIYFQGTGAADDSGLPNDRFFAVRPEGSVSTLKIQRTERGDSAVYLCASSPLLGTSGGSLETQYFGPGTRLLVL.

The genes are TRBV10-3 and TRBJ2-1; 10 positions match TRBD2. V shed 4 bases, J shed 5 bases, and the junction held 5 bases outside the gene matches. The CDR3 is 15 residues long. Germline values: CDR1 ENHRY, CDR2 SYGVKD. The CDR3 protein is CAISGASGGNNEQFF. The CDR3, as DNA: TGTGCCATCAGTGGGGCTAGCGGGGGAAACAATGAGCAGTTCTTC.

The chain couples TRBV6-5 to TRBJ2-3, with TRBD1 matching over 7 bases. In germline, CDR1 is MNHEY, CDR2 SVGAGI. CDR3 length: 13 residues. V shed 6 bases, J shed 4 bases, and the junction held 4 bases outside the gene matches. Written as DNA, the CDR3 is TGTGCCAGCAGAAGAGGGGGCTCAGATACGCAGTATTTT. This codes for CASRRGGSDTQYF.

The chain has TRBV4-2 and TRBJ1-1; TRBD1 matches at 7 bases. The CDR3 covers 15 residues. Trimming removed 4 bases from V and 3 bases from J; junction bases left unmatched: 8. Germline CDR1 reads LGHNA; CDR2 reads YNFKEQ. CDR3 sequence: CASSRAQGVDTEAFF. The DNA of the CDR3 is TGTGCCAGCAGCCGAGCCCAGGGGGTCGACACTGAAGCTTTCTTT.

The CDR3 DNA is TGTGCCAGCAGCGTAGCTAACGGGACAGGGCCATACTCTGGAAACACCATATATTTT. Its protein product is CASSVANGTGPYSGNTIYF. The rearrangement links TRBV9 to TRBJ1-3; 9 bases align to TRBD1. In germline, CDR1 is SGDLS, CDR2 YYNGEE. The V gene end was trimmed by 0 bases and the J gene end by 0 bases; junction bases not matched to a gene: 10. This CDR3 contains 19 residues. Variable domain in full (rest from reference TRBV9 and TRBJ1-3): DSGVTQTPKHLITATGQRVTLRCSPRSGDLSVYWYQQSLDQGLQFLIQYYNGEERAKGNILERFSAQQFPDLHSELNLSSLELGDSALYFCASSVANGTGPYSGNTIYFGEGSWLTVV.

The CDR3 sequence is CAWSRHQETQYF. For the CDR3, the DNA is TGTGCCTGGTCCAGGCACCAAGAGACCCAGTACTTC. The J gene is TRBJ2-5, the V gene TRBV30; D unclear. Germline assignment: CDR1 GTSNPN and CDR2 SVGIG (reference sequence). The V and J ends lost 5 bases and 0 bases respectively, with 7 bases between them. This CDR3 contains 12 residues.

The chain employs TRBV18 and TRBJ2-2, with a possible D match to TRBD1 (5 bases). The CDR3 spans 15 residues. The germline CDR1 and CDR2 sequences are KGHSH and LQKENI. V gave up 3 bases and J gave up 0 bases, with 8 bases separating them. CDR3 nucleotide sequence: TGTGCCAGCTCACCGGAAGGGGCGAACACCGGGGAGCTGTTTTTT. It specifies CASSPEGANTGELFF.

CDR3 DNA sequence: TGTGCCAGCAGTAGGATGAGTATTGGGAGACTCACCGTTGCTGGGGCCAACGTCCTGACTTTC. Its protein product is CASSRMSIGRLTVAGANVLTF. The rearrangement uses TRBV2 and TRBJ2-6, with D possibly matching TRBD2 (5 bases). V lost 5 bases and J 2 bases, leaving 28 bases between the germline ends. The CDR3 consists of 21 residues. Germline V CDR1 and CDR2: SNHLY, FYNNEI.

This clone was detected only a few times. The chain recombines TRBV7-9 with TRBJ1-2; 7 positions agree with TRBD1. Germline V CDR1 and CDR2: SEHNR, FQNEAQ (reference sequence). The CDR3 contains 16 residues. Unmatched junction bases numbered 8, after V lost 0 bases and J lost 4 bases. The CDR3 sequence: CASSLAKRGQVYGYTF. In DNA form, the CDR3 reads TGTGCCAGCAGCTTAGCAAAGAGGGGGCAGGTCTATGGCTACACCTTC.

The rearrangement joins TRBV6-5 to TRBJ1-2; 7 bases agree with TRBD1. The germline gives CDR1 MNHEY, CDR2 SVGAGI. CDR3 size: 13 residues. V was clipped by 5 bases and J by 5 bases; unmatched bases: 5. CDR3 sequence reads: CASSRPGGYGYTF. The CDR3 region has the DNA TGTGCCAGCAGTAGGCCAGGGGGTTATGGCTACACCTTC.

The chain uses TRBV25-1 and TRBJ1-3; a possible D gene is TRBD1 (5 bases). The CDR3 runs 14 residues. Germline V gene lookup returns CDR1 MGHDK and CDR2 SYGVNS. The V end was cut by 6 bases, the J end by 0 bases, with 9 bases between. The CDR3 protein is CASRDTASGNTIYF. CDR3 DNA sequence: TGTGCCAGCAGGGACACAGCCTCTGGAAACACCATATATTTT. Based on the CDR3 plus reference TRBV25-1 and TRBJ1-3, the full variable domain is EADIYQTPRYLVIGTGKKITLECSQTMGHDKMYWYQQDPGMELHLIHYSYGVNSTEKGDLSSESTVSRIRTEHFPLTLESARPSHTSQYLCASRDTASGNTIYFGEGSWLTVV.

The gene calls are TRBV5-1 and TRBJ2-3; the D gene is possibly TRBD1 (6 bases). The germline V gene has CDR1 SGHRS and CDR2 YFSETQ. The ends were cut back, 2 bases at V and 0 bases at J, with 10 bases in the middle. CDR3 size: 15 residues. The DNA for the CDR3 is TGCGCCAGCAGCTTAGGGGGAATCAGCACAGATACGCAGTATTTT. It is translated as CASSLGGISTDTQYF.

Note on this clone: This CDR3 is also generated by other DNA sequences in the sample. The gene calls are TRBV11-2 and TRBJ2-5; 7 nucleotides match TRBD2. The CDR3 length is 15 residues. The ends lost 0 bases at V and 1 base at J; junction bases unmatched: 2. Germline-derived CDR1 and CDR2 are SGHAT and FQNNGV. For the CDR3, the DNA is TGTGCCAGCAGCTTAGATCGGGGGGTCCAAGAGACCCAGTACTTC. This sequence encodes CASSLDRGVQETQYF.

The sample holds a few counts of this clone. J is TRBJ1-3 and V is TRBV7-7; D is unresolved. In germline, CDR1 is SSHAT, CDR2 FNYEAQ (reference sequence). This CDR3 is 13 amino acids long. V was trimmed by 2 bases and J by 9 bases, leaving 11 bases between them. CDR3 sequence reads: CASSLTAGGTIYF. The CDR3 DNA is TGTGCCAGCAGCTTAACGGCTGGAGGCACCATATATTTT.

The CDR3 protein is CASSNQGARSYTF. CDR3 bases: TGTGCCAGCAGCAACCAGGGGGCTAGATCCTACACCTTC. The V gene is TRBV6-5, the J gene TRBJ1-2, with TRBD1 matching 8 bases. CDR3 length: 13 residues. The junction had 10 bases not matched to a gene; V was cut back by 6 bases and J by 10 bases. The germline V gene has CDR1 MNHEY and CDR2 SVGAGI.